This T cell receptor beta chain was sequenced in a study of T cells in Graves' hyperthyroidism and ophthalmopathy. The CDR3 is 13 residues long. Germline V lookup: CDR1 SGHDN, CDR2 FVKESK. Trimming took 1 base from V and 7 from J, leaving 11 bases between them. Uncontrolled infection, other autoimmune disease, pregnancy or lactation led to exclusion. This clonotype was recorded many times. Amplification targeted TCR beta CDR3 regions from RNA transcripts. First-round RT-PCR with HTBI primers amplified the TCR CDR3 region. Each CDR3 protein is one row after TCRdb ran MiXCR on the multiplex PCR reads. Of about 700,000 distinct CDR3 sequences in the sample, approximately 14% were seen once.

What was sequenced was blood. This receptor was obtained from a woman between 18 and 30 years old with Graves' hyperthyroidism. The chain carries TRBV14 and TRBJ2-7; D could derive from TRBD1 or TRBD2 (6 bases each). The DNA for the CDR3 is TGTGCCAGCAGCCAAGTAGAGGGGGGAGAGCAGTACTTC. It is translated as CASSQVEGGEQYF.